This TCR beta chain stems from a study of shared clonotypes between healthy human individuals. Some clones are missing from TCRdb's copy, which holds only in-frame ones; the method was immunoSEQ multiplex PCR. The data contain fewer than 800,000 clones, 92% of them singletons. The CDR3 sequence is 15 residues long. V dropped 1 base and J dropped 6 bases, with 16 bases sitting between them. Germline V gene sequence: CDR1 SGHTA, CDR2 FQGNSA. CD45RO-negative cells were positively selected for CCR7, leaving out terminally differentiated effector memory CD45RA+ cells. General observations from the study: The study found lower generation probabilities in non-shared clonotypes than in those shared by all four donors. Memory subsets generally showed lower estimated richness than naive subsets.

Remarks on this clone: Its antigen is currently unknown.

Specimen: naive CD8+ T cells sorted from blood. The sequence derives from a young man in good health. The V call is TRBV7-2, the J call TRBJ2-7; D uncertain. CDR3: CASSLVARWGPEQYF. The DNA for the CDR3 is TGTGCCAGCAGCTTAGTGGCGCGGTGGGGTCCCGAGCAGTACTTC. Full variable domain (rest looked up from reference TRBV7-2 and TRBJ2-7): GAGVSQSPSNKVTEKGKDVELRCDPISGHTALYWYRQSLGQGLEFLIYFQGNSAPDKSGLPSDRFSAERTGGSVSTLTIQRTQQEDSAVYLCASSLVARWGPEQYFGPGTRLTVT.